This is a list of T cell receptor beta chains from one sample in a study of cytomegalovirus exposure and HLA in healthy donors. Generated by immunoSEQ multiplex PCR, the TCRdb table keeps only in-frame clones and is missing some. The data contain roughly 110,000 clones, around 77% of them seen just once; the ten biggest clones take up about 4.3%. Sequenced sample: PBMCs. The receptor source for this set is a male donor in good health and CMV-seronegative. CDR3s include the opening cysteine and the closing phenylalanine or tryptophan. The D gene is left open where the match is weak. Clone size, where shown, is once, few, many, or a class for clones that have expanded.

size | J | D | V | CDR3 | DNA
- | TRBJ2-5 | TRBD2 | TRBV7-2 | CASRGAGYQETQYF | TGTGCCAGCAGAGGAGCGGGGTACCAAGAGACCCAGTACTTC
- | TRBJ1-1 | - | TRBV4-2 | CASINGGAEAFF | TGTGCCAGCATCAATGGGGGGGCTGAAGCTTTCTTT
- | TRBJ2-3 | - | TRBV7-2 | CASSSWTADTQYF | TGTGCCAGCAGCTCGTGGACAGCAGATACGCAGTATTTT
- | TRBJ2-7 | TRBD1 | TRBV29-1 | CSGGQGASYEQYF | TGCAGCGGAGGACAGGGGGCTTCCTACGAGCAGTACTTC
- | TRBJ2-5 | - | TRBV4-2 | CASSQEFSGLTEETQYF | TGTGCCAGCAGCCAAGAGTTTAGCGGTCTCACTGAGGAGACCCAGTACTTC
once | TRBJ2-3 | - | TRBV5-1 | CASSLLGGSTDTQYF | TGCGCCAGCAGCTTGCTAGGGGGTAGCACAGATACGCAGTATTTT
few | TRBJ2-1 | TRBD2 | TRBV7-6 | CASSSIAGTYNEQFF | TGTGCCAGCAGCTCGATAGCGGGAACTTACAATGAGCAGTTCTTC
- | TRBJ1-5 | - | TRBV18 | CASSNDRDQPQHF | TGTGCCAGCTCAAATGACAGAGATCAGCCCCAGCATTTT
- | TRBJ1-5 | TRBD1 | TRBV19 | CASRTTGGNQPQHF | TGTGCCAGTAGGACGACAGGGGGCAATCAGCCCCAGCATTTT
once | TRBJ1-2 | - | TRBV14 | CASSQESGNYGYTF | TGTGCCAGCAGCCAAGAATCAGGAAACTATGGCTACACCTTC
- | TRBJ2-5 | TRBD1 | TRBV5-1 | CASRGDREETQYF | TGCGCCTCCCGGGGGGACAGGGAAGAGACCCAGTACTTC
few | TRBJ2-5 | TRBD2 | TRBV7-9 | CASSLATSGRSQETQYF | TGTGCCAGCAGCTTAGCAACTAGCGGGAGAAGCCAAGAGACCCAGTACTTC
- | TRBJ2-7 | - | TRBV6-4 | CASSDSGTRSYEQYF | TGTGCCAGCAGTGACTCGGGGACACGGTCCTACGAGCAGTACTTC
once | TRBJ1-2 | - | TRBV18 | CASSPGRANYGYTF | TGTGCCAGCTCTCCAGGGCGCGCTAACTATGGCTACACCTTC
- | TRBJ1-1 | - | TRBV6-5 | CASRDNTGFRGAFF | TGTGCCAGCAGGGACAATACAGGATTCAGGGGAGCTTTCTTT
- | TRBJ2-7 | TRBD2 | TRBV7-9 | CASSYPVPGLYVYEQYF | TGTGCCAGCAGCTATCCCGTACCGGGACTATACGTCTACGAGCAGTACTTC
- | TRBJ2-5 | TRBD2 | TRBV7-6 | CASSKGLAGDKETQYF | TGTGCCAGCAGCAAAGGACTAGCGGGAGATAAGGAGACCCAGTACTTC
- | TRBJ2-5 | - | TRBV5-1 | CASSFTSSETQYF | TGCGCCAGCAGCTTTACTAGTTCCGAGACCCAGTACTTC
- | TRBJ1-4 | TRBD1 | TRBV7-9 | CASSLAKGQGSEKLFF | TGTGCCAGCAGCTTGGCCAAGGGACAGGGGAGTGAAAAACTGTTTTTT
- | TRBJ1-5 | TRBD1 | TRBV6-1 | CASMPGTGRDQPQHF | TGTGCCAGCATGCCCGGGACAGGGCGTGATCAGCCCCAGCATTTT
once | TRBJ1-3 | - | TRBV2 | CASSESALLSGNTIYF | TGTGCCAGCAGTGAGTCAGCCCTACTATCTGGAAACACCATATATTTT
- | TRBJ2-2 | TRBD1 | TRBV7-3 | CASSPTTGGGGELFF | TGTGCCAGCAGCCCTACCACAGGGGGCGGTGGGGAGCTGTTTTTT
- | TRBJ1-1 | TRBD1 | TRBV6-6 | CASSFRQGITEAFF | TGTGCCAGCAGTTTTAGACAGGGGATAACTGAAGCTTTCTTT
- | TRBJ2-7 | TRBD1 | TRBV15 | CATSRGQGPYEQYF | TGTGCCACCAGCAGAGGACAGGGGCCCTACGAGCAGTACTTC
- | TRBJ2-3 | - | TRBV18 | CASSPSPPAASTDTQYF | TGTGCCAGCTCCCCCTCCCCCCCAGCGGCTAGCACAGATACGCAGTATTTT
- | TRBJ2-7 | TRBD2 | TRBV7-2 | CASSLNRGVRGEQYF | TGTGCCAGCAGCTTAAACCGGGGGGTTAGGGGCGAGCAGTACTTC
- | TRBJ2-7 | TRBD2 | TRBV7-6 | CASSRTSGSYEQYF | TGTGCCAGCAGCCGGACTAGCGGGAGTTACGAGCAGTACTTC
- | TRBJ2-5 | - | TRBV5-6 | CASSFREMVETQYF | TGTGCCAGCAGCTTTCGGGAGATGGTAGAGACCCAGTACTTC
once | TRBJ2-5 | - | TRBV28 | CASSLEGWQETQYF | TGTGCCAGCAGTTTGGAGGGGTGGCAAGAGACCCAGTACTTC
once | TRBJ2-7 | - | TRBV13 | CASSSVSYEQYF | TGTGCCAGCTCCTCGGTTTCCTACGAGCAGTACTTC
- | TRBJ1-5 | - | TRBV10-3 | CAISGGTDQPQHF | TGTGCCATCTCCGGGGGGACCGATCAGCCCCAGCATTTT
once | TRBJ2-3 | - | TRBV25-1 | CASSRGGSSTDTQYF | TGTGCCAGCAGTAGGGGGGGCTCTAGCACAGATACGCAGTATTTT
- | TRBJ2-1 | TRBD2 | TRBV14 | CASQAPTSVYNEQFF | TGTGCCAGTCAGGCCCCGACTAGCGTTTACAATGAGCAGTTCTTC
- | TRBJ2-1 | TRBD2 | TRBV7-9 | CASSLGPGGSDNEQFF | TGTGCCAGCAGCTTAGGACCGGGAGGGAGTGACAATGAGCAGTTCTTC
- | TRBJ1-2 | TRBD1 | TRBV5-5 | CASSPRERDRASEGRGYTF | TGTGCCAGCAGCCCCCGAGAAAGGGACAGGGCCTCTGAGGGACGAGGCTACACCTTC
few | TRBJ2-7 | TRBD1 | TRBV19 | CASSIRDRWREQYF | TGTGCCAGTAGTATCCGGGACAGGTGGCGCGAGCAGTACTTC
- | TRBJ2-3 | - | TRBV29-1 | CSVEVAGTDTQYF | TGCAGCGTTGAAGTAGCGGGCACAGATACGCAGTATTTT
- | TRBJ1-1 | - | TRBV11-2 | CASSFRGVDTEAFF | TGTGCCAGCAGCTTCAGGGGTGTGGACACTGAAGCTTTCTTT
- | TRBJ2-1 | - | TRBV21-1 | CASSKAAPSSGRPGNEQFF | TGTGCCAGCAGCAAAGCCGCCCCTTCTAGCGGGAGGCCTGGGAATGAGCAGTTCTTC
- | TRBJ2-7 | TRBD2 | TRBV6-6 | CASTKRETSYEQYF | TGTGCCAGCACCAAGCGGGAGACCTCCTACGAGCAGTACTTC
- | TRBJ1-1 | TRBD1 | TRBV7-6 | CASGRQGAEAFF | TGTGCCAGCGGGCGACAGGGGGCTGAAGCTTTCTTT
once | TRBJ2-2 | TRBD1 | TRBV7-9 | CASSPPGQYSTGELFF | TGTGCCAGCAGCCCACCGGGACAGTATTCCACCGGGGAGCTGTTTTTT
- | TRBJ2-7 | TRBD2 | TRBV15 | CATSRGGTSGYEQYF | TGTGCCACCAGCAGAGGAGGGACTAGCGGCTACGAGCAGTACTTC